Listed below are T cell receptor beta chains from one sample, sequenced in a study of blood T cell repertoires in COVID-19. Measured with immunoSEQ multiplex PCR; TCRdb has only the in-frame clones, and not every one. This table holds 110,000 or so clones, about 87% found once. What was sequenced was peripheral blood. All receptors derive from a woman aged 45-65 years with acute or convalescent COVID-19. The CDR3 runs from the conserved cysteine through the conserved F or W. D genes are given only for firm matches.

CDR3 protein: CASSTRTGNTEAFF; V gene: TRBV11-1; J gene: TRBJ1-1; D gene: .
CDR3 protein: CASQPGQGISFYGYTF; V gene: TRBV7-2; J gene: TRBJ1-2; D gene: TRBD1
CDR3 protein: CASRWTGSTEAFF; V gene: TRBV6-5; J gene: TRBJ1-1; D gene: TRBD1
CDR3 protein: CAWSSGVSYEQYF; V gene: TRBV30; J gene: TRBJ2-7; D gene: .
CDR3 protein: CASSKQGETNEKLFF; V gene: TRBV6-6; J gene: TRBJ1-4; D gene: TRBD1
CDR3 protein: CSPYLGGGTEAFF; V gene: TRBV29-1; J gene: TRBJ1-1; D gene: .
CDR3 protein: CASSGGQTIGYTF; V gene: TRBV6-5; J gene: TRBJ1-2; D gene: .
CDR3 protein: CASSLWSGRADNEQFF; V gene: TRBV11-2; J gene: TRBJ2-1; D gene: TRBD2
CDR3 protein: CASSLVQETQYF; V gene: TRBV12-3/TRBV12-4; J gene: TRBJ2-5; D gene: .
CDR3 protein: CASNWQGSTGELFF; V gene: TRBV7-2; J gene: TRBJ2-2; D gene: .
CDR3 protein: CAISRTTTEAFF; V gene: TRBV10-3; J gene: TRBJ1-1; D gene: .
CDR3 protein: CASSSPMGLTVRDEQFF; V gene: TRBV5-1; J gene: TRBJ2-1; D gene: .
CDR3 protein: CASSQDSSRGYGYTF; V gene: TRBV4-3; J gene: TRBJ1-2; D gene: .
CDR3 protein: CASSREGYSNQPQHF; V gene: TRBV5-1; J gene: TRBJ1-5; D gene: .
CDR3 protein: CASRLAGAWGDTQYF; V gene: TRBV28; J gene: TRBJ2-3; D gene: TRBD2
CDR3 protein: CASQRGAGELFF; V gene: TRBV30; J gene: TRBJ2-2; D gene: TRBD2
CDR3 protein: CATSSGGASETQYF; V gene: TRBV15; J gene: TRBJ2-5; D gene: TRBD2
CDR3 protein: CASREGYEQYF; V gene: TRBV19; J gene: TRBJ2-7; D gene: .
CDR3 protein: CASSQERTSGTYEQYF; V gene: TRBV4-3; J gene: TRBJ2-7; D gene: TRBD2
CDR3 protein: CASSVETGGPEAFF; V gene: TRBV9; J gene: TRBJ1-1; D gene: TRBD1
CDR3 protein: CASSLISGGTEAFF; V gene: TRBV13; J gene: TRBJ1-1; D gene: TRBD1
CDR3 protein: CASGSSGNTIYF; V gene: TRBV19; J gene: TRBJ1-3; D gene: .
CDR3 protein: CASSPQPGQGIEAFF; V gene: TRBV5-1; J gene: TRBJ1-1; D gene: TRBD1
CDR3 protein: CASSLGVGTGAFF; V gene: TRBV7-2; J gene: TRBJ1-1; D gene: .